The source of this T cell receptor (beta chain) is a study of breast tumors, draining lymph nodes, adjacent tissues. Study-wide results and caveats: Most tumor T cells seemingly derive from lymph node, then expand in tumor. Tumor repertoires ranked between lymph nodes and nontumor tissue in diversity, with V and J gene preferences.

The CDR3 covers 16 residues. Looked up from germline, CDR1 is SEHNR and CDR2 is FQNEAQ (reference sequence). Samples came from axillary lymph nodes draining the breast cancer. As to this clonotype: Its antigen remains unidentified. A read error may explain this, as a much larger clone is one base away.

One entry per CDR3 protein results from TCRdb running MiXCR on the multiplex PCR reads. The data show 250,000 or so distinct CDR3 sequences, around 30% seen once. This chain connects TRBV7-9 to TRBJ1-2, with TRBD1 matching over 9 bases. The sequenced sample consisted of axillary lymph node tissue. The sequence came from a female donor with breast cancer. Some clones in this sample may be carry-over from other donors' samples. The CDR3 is CASSHIQGAQLYGHTF. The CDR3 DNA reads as TGTGCCAGCAGCCACATACAGGGGGCGCAGCTCTATGGCCACACCTTC.